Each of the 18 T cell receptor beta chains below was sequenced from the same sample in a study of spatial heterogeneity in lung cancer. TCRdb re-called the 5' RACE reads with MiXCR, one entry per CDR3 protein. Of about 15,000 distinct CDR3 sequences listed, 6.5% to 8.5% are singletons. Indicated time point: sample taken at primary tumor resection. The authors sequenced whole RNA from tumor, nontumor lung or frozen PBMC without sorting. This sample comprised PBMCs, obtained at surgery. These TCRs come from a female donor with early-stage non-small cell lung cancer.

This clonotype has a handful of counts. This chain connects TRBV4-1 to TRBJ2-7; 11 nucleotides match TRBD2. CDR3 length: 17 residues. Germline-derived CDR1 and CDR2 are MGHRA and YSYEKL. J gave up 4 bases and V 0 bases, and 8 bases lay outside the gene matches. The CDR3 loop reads CASSQDPTSGSFYEQYF. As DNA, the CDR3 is TGCGCCAGCAGCCAAGATCCCACTAGCGGGAGTTTTTACGAGCAGTACTTC.

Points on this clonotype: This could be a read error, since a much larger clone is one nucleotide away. CDR3 loop: CARSLVANYGYTF. The CDR3 bases are TGTGCCAGGAGTTTGGTAGCTAACTATGGCTACACCTTC. The rearrangement uses TRBV30 and TRBJ1-2; D is ambiguous. Germline V gives CDR1 GTSNPN, CDR2 SVGIG (reference sequence). This CDR3 comprises 13 residues.

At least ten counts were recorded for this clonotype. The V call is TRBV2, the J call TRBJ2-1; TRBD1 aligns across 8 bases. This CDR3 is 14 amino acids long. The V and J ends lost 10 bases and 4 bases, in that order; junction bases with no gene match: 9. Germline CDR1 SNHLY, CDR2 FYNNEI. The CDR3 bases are TGTGCCACCAAGGGGGACAGGTTGTACAATGAGCAGTTCTTC. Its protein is CATKGDRLYNEQFF.

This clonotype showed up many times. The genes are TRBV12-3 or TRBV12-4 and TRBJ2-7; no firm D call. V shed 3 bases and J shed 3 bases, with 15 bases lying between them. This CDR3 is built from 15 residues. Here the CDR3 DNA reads TGTGCCAGCAGTTTTGGGTCTTTGGCTAGCTACGAGCAGTACTTC. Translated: CASSFGSLASYEQYF.

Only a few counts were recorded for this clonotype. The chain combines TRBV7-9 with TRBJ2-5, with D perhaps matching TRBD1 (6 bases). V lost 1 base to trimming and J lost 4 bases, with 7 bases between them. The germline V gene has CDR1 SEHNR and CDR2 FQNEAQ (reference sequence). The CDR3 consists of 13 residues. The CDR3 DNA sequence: TGTGCCAGCAGCTTAGACAGGGCAGAGACCCAGTACTTC. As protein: CASSLDRAETQYF.

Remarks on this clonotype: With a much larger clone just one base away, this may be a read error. The CDR3 reads CASSQVLAGGPNKQFF. The CDR3, as DNA: TGTGCCAGCAGCCAAGTACTAGCGGGGGGGCCGAATAAGCAGTTCTTC. V gene TRBV4-2 combines with J gene TRBJ2-1, with 13 bases matching TRBD2. V shed 1 base and J 11 bases; nucleotides not matched to a gene: 8. This CDR3 has 16 amino acids. Germline CDR1 is LGHNA and CDR2 is YNFKEQ.

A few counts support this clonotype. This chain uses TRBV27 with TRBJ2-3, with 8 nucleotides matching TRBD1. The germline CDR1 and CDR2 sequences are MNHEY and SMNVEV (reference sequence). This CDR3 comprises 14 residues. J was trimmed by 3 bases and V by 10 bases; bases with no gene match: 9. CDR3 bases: TGTGCCACCAGCCGGGACAGGAAAACAGATACGCAGTATTTT. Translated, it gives CATSRDRKTDTQYF.

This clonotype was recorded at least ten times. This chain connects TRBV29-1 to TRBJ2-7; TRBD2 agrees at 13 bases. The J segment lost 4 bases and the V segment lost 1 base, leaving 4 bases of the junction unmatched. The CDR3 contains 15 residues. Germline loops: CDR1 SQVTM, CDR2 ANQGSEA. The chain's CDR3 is CSVEVLAGGQYEQYF. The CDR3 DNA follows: TGCAGCGTTGAAGTACTAGCGGGAGGGCAGTACGAGCAGTACTTC.

Here the CDR3 reads CASSLEIRSPLHF. In DNA, the CDR3 is TGTGCCAGCAGCTTAGAGATAAGGTCACCCCTCCACTTT. The chain has TRBV7-6 and TRBJ1-6; D gene unclear. Trimming removed 1 base from V and 10 bases from J, with 8 bases in between. From germline, CDR1 is SGHVS and CDR2 FNYEAQ. This CDR3 has 13 amino acids.

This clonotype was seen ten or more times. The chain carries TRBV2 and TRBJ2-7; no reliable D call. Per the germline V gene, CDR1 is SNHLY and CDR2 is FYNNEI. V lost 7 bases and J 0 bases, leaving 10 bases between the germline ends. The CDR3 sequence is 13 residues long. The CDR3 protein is CASNPALSYEQYF. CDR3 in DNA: TGTGCCAGCAACCCAGCCCTCTCCTACGAGCAGTACTTC.

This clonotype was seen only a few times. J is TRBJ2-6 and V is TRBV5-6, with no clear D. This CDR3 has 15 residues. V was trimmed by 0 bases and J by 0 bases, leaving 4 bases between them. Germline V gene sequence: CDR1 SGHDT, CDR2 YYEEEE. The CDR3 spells CASSLAGSGANVLTF. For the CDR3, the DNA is TGTGCCAGCAGCTTGGCCGGCTCTGGGGCCAACGTCCTGACTTTC.

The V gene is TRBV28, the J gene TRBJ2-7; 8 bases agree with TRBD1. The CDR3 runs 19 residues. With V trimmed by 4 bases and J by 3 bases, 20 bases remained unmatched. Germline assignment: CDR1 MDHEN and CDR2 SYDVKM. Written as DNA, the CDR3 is TGTGCCAGCAGTTCGGGGCCACAGGGGGTCTTCTATTGGGTCTACGAGCAGTACTTC. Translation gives CASSSGPQGVFYWVYEQYF.

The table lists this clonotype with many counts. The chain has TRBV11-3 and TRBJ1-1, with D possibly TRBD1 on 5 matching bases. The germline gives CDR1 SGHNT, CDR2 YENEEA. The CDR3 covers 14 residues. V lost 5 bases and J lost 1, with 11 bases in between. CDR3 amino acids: CASSPGRGNTEAFF. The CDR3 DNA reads TGTGCCAGCAGCCCCGGGAGGGGGAACACTGAAGCTTTCTTT.

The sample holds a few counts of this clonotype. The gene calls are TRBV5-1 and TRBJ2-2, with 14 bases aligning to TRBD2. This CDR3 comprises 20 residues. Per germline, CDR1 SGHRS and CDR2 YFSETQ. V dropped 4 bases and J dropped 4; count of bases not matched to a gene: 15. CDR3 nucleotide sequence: TGCGCCAGCAGCCATCTCAGGGTAGTGGGACTAGCGGGAGCCACCGGGGAGCTGTTTTTT. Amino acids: CASSHLRVVGLAGATGELFF.

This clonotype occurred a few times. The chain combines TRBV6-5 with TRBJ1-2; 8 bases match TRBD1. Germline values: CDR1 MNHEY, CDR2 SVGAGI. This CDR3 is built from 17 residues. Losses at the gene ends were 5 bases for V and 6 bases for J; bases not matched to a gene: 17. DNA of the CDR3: TGTGCCAGCAGTCCGTCGGGACAGGATTCATCCCCGGATGGCTACACCTTC. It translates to CASSPSGQDSSPDGYTF.

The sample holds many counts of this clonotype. The CDR3 DNA follows: TGCGCCAGCAGCTTGGCCTTATATTATGGGACTAGATCGGGGAATGAGCAGTTCTTC. This encodes CASSLALYYGTRSGNEQFF. The rearrangement uses TRBV5-1 and TRBJ2-1; TRBD2 matches at 8 bases. CDR1 and CDR2 (germline): SGHRS, YFSETQ. CDR3 length equals 19 residues. Germline trimming cut 0 bases from V and 7 bases from J; bases unmatched to any gene: 18. The full variable domain, its missing parts supplied by reference TRBV5-1 and TRBJ2-1, is KAGVTQTPRYLIKTRGQQVTLSCSPISGHRSVSWYQQTPGQGLQFLFEYFSETQRNKGNFPGRFSGRQFSNSRSEMNVSTLELGDSALYLCASSLALYYGTRSGNEQFFGPGTRLTVL.

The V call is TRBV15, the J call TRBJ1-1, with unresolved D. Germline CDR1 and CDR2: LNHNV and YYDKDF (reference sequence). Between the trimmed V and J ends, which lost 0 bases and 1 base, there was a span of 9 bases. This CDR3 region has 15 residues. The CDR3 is CATSREAGWNTEAFF. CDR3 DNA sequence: TGTGCCACCAGCAGAGAGGCGGGATGGAACACTGAAGCTTTCTTT.

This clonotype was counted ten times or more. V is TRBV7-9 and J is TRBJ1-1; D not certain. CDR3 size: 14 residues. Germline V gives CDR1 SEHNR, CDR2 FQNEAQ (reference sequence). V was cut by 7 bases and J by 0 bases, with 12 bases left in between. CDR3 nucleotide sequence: TGTGCCAGCACCGCCACTACCGTGAACACTGAAGCTTTCTTT. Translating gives CASTATTVNTEAFF.